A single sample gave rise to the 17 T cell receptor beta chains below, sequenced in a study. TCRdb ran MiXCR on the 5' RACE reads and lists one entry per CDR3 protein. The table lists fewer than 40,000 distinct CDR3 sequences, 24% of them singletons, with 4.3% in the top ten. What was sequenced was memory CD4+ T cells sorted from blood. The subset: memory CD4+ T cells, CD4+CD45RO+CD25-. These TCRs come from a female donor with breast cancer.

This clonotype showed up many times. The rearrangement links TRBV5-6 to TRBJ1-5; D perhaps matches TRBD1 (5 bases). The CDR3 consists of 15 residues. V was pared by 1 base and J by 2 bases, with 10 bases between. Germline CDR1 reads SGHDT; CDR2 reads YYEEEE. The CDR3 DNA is TGTGCCAGCAGCTTGCAGGGCCTGGGCAATCAGCCCCAGCATTTT. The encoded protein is CASSLQGLGNQPQHF.

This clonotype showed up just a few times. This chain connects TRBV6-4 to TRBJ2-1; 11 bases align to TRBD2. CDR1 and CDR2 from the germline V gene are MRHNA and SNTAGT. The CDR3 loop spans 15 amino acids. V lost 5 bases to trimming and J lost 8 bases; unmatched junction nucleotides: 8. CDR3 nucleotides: TGTGCCAGCAGTCCCGGGACTAGCGGTGTGGATGAGCAGTTCTTC. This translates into CASSPGTSGVDEQFF.

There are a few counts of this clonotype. CDR3 residues: CASSLYMGEQFF. DNA for the CDR3: TGTGCCAGCAGTTTATACATGGGTGAGCAGTTCTTC. The V gene is TRBV28, the J gene TRBJ2-1; D is ambiguous. Trimming removed 1 base at V and 9 bases at J, with 7 bases between. The germline gives CDR1 MDHEN, CDR2 SYDVKM. The CDR3 length is 12 residues.

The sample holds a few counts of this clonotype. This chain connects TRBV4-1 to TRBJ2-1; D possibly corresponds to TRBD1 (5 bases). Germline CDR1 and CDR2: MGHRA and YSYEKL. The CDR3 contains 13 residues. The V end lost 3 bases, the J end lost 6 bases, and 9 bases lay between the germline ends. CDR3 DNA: TGCGCCAGCAGCCAGGTGCAGGGCAATGAGCAGTTCTTC. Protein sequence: CASSQVQGNEQFF.

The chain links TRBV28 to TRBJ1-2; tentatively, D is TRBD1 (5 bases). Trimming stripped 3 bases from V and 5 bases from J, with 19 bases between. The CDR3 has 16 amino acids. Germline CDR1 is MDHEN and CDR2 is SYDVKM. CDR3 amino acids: CASSLTEVLILYGYTF. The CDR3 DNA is TGTGCCAGCAGTTTGACAGAAGTACTCATACTGTATGGCTACACCTTC.

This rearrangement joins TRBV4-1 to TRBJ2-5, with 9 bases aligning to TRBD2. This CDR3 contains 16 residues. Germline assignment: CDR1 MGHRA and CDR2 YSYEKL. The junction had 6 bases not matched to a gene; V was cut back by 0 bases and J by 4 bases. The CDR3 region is CASSQEGGRALETQYF. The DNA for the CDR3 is TGCGCCAGCAGCCAAGAGGGCGGGAGGGCTTTAGAGACCCAGTACTTC.

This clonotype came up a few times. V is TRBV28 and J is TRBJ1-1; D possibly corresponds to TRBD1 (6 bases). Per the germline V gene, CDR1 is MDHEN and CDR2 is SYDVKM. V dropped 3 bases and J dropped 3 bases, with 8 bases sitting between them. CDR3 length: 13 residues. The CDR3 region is CASSLAGDTEAFF. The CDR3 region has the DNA TGTGCCAGCAGTTTGGCAGGGGACACTGAAGCTTTCTTT.

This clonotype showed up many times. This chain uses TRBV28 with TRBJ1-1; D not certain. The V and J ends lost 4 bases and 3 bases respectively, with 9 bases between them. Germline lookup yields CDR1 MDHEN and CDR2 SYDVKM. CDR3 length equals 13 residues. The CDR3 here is CASSYGIHTEAFF. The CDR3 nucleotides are TGTGCCAGCAGTTACGGGATTCACACTGAAGCTTTCTTT.

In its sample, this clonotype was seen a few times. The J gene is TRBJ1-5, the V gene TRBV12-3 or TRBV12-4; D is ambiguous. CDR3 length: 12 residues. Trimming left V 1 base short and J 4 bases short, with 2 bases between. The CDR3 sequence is CASSLGNQPQHF. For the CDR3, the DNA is TGTGCCAGCAGTTTAGGTAATCAGCCCCAGCATTTT.

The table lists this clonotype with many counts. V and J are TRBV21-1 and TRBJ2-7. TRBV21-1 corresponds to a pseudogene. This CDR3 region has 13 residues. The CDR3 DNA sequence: TGTGCCAGCAGCAAACGTGTATTCTACGAGCAGTACTTC. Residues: CASSKRVFYEQYF.

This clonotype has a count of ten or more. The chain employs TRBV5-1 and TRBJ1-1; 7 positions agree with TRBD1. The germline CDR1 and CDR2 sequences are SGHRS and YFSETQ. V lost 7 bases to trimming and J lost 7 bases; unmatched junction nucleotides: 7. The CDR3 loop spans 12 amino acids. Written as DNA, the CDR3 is TGCGCCAGCGGAGAGGGGACAGTTGAAGCTTTCTTT. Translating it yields CASGEGTVEAFF. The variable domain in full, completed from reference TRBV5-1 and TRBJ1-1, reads KAGVTQTPRYLIKTRGQQVTLSCSPISGHRSVSWYQQTPGQGLQFLFEYFSETQRNKGNFPGRFSGRQFSNSRSEMNVSTLELGDSALYLCASGEGTVEAFFGQGTRLTVV.

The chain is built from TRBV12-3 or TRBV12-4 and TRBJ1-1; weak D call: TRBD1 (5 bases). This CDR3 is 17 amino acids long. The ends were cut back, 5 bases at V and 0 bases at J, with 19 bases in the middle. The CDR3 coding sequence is TGTGCCAGCAGTCCCTCCGGGGGGGGTTATCTGAACACTGAAGCTTTCTTT. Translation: CASSPSGGGYLNTEAFF.

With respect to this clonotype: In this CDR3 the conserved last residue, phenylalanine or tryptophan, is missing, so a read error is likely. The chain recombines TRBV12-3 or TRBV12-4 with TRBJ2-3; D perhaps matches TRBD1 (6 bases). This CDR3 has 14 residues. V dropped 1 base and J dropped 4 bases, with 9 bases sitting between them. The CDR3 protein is CASSLDRVADTQYY. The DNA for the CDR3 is TGTGCCAGCAGTTTAGACAGGGTTGCAGATACGCAGTATTAT.

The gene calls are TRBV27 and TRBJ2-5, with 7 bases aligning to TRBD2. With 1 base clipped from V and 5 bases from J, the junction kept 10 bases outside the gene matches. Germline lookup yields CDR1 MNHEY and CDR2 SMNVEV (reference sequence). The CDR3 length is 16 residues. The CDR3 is CASSLFPSGAAETQYF. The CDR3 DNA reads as TGTGCCAGCAGTTTATTCCCCAGCGGGGCGGCGGAGACCCAGTACTTC.

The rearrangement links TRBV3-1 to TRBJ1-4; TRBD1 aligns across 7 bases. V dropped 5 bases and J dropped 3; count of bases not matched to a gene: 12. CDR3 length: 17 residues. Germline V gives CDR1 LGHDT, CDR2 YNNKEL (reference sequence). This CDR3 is CASSMRDRVAANEKLFF. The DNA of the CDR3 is TGTGCCAGCAGCATGCGGGACAGAGTTGCAGCTAATGAAAAACTGTTTTTT.

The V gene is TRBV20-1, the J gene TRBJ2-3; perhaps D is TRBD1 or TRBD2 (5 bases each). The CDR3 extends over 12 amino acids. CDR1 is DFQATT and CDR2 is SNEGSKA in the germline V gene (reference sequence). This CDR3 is CRFRGRTDTQYF. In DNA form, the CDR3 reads TGCAGGTTTCGGGGCCGCACAGATACGCAGTATTTT.

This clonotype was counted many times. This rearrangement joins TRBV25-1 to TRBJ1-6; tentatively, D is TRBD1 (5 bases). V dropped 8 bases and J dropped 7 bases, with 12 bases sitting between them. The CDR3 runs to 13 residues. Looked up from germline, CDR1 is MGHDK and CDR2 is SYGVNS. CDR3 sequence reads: CASVGQGNSPLHF. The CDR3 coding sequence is TGTGCCAGCGTGGGGCAGGGAAATTCACCCCTCCACTTT.